This is a list of T cell receptor beta chains from one sample in a study of high-grade serous ovarian cancer treatment subgroups. The data were produced by immunoSEQ multiplex PCR, yet TCRdb's version contains in-frame clones alone and is incomplete. Here the sample spans 10,000 to 13,000 clones, roughly four fifths being singletons. The specimen was tumor tissue. The receptors shown here come from a human donor with high-grade serous ovarian cancer. The conserved cysteine and the conserved F or W are not part of the CDR3 here.

V gene	CDR3 protein
TRBV19	ASSTGGQGRQPQH
TRBV5-1	ASSLELNTEAF
TRBV5-8	ASSRQGRSADTQY
TRBV5-1	ASSSAGTGGGYT
TRBV9	ASSGPGPLLDEQF
TRBV11-2	ASSPRAGEFYEQY
TRBV6-5	ASSYRGSFYEQY
TRBV15	ATSGPTGIYGYT
TRBV6-6	ASSYIAESSYEQY
TRBV18	ASSPTGATNEKLF
TRBV5-1	ASTFSTGTTNEKLF
TRBV7-9	ASSLAWAGSPAYEQY
TRBV27	ASSFRGSYEQY
TRBV5-1	ASSWAETGSGYT
TRBV7-8	ASSLGRQGAYEQF
TRBV11-2	ASSLDPTDSLHGYT
TRBV28	ASSPAGVDREGHTEAF
TRBV11-2	ASSLTEDLDNSPLH
TRBV7-9	ASSSLAGQY
TRBV5-1	ASSSRGSVNTEAF
TRBV27	ASAKGEGNGEQY
TRBV5-1	ASSLANSGRVNNEQF
TRBV28	ASSQGDIYNEQF
TRBV5-6	ASSSDSGSYNSPLH
TRBV10-3	AIAGENYGYT
TRBV6-5	ASSPNYGYT
TRBV28	ASSRYISGKANTGELF
TRBV4-1	ASSQLNGEQY
TRBV27	ASSLSIRGYEQY
TRBV28	ASTPGVNTEAF